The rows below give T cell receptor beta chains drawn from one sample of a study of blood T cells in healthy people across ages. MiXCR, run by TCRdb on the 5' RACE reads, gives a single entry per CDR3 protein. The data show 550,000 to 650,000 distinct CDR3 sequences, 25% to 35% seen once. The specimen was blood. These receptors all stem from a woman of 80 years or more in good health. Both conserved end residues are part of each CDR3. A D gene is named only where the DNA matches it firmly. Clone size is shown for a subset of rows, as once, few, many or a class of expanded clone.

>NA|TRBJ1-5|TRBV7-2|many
CASKVMGVSNQPQHF
TGTGCCAGCAAGGTCATGGGGGTCAGCAATCAGCCCCAGCATTTT
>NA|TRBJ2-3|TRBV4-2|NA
CASSQEGTDTQYF
TGTGCCAGCAGCCAAGAAGGGACAGATACGCAGTATTTT
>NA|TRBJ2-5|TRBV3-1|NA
CASSSRGSLSNEQYF
TGTGCCAGCAGCTCCAGGGGCAGCCTAAGCAATGAGCAGTACTTC
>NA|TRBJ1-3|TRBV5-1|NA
CASSLTGISGNTIYF
TGCGCCAGCAGCTTAACAGGGATCTCTGGAAACACCATATATTTT
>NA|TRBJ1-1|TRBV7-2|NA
CAGSFPGGTEAFF
TGTGCCGGCAGCTTCCCCGGGGGCACTGAAGCTTTCTTT
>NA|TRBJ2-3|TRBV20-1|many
CSARTGITDTQYF
TGCAGTGCTAGGACAGGTATCACAGATACGCAGTATTTT
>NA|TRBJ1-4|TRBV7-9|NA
CASSLLRDNEKLFF
TGTGCCAGCAGCCTCCTCCGGGATAATGAAAAACTGTTTTTT
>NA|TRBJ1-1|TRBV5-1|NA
CASSWGQGANTEAFF
TGCGCCAGCAGCTGGGGTCAGGGAGCGAACACTGAAGCTTTCTTT
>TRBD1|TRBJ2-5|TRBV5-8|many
CASSLVFLGQGKETQYF
TGTGCCAGCAGCTTAGTTTTCTTGGGACAGGGAAAAGAGACCCAGTACTTC
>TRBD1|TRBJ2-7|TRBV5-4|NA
CASSFLQGITYEQYF
TGTGCCAGCAGCTTTCTACAGGGGATTACCTACGAGCAGTACTTC
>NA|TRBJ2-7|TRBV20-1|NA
CSARDLNRISYEQYF
TGCAGTGCTAGAGATCTGAACAGGATTTCCTACGAGCAGTACTTC
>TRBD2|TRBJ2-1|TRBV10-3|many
CAISEGAGGPNEQFF
TGTGCCATCAGTGAGGGGGCGGGGGGGCCCAATGAGCAGTTCTTC
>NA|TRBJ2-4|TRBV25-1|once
CASSEFGGIDIQYF
TGTGCCAGCAGTGAATTTGGAGGAATCGACATTCAGTACTTC
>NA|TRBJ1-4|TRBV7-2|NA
CASSPGNREKLFF
TGTGCCAGCAGCCCCGGAAATAGGGAAAAACTGTTTTTT
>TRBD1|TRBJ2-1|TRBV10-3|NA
CAISPGTGYFNEQFF
TGTGCCATCAGCCCCGGGACAGGGTATTTCAATGAGCAGTTCTTC
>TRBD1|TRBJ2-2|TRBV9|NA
CASSWTGAGGELFF
TGTGCCAGCAGCTGGACAGGGGCTGGCGGGGAGCTGTTTTTT
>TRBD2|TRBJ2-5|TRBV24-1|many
CATSESGGAKETQYF
TGTGCCACCAGTGAGAGCGGGGGGGCCAAAGAGACCCAGTACTTC
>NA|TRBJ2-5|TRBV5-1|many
CASSFGVRLETQYF
TGCGCCAGCAGCTTTGGTGTCCGCTTGGAGACCCAGTACTTC
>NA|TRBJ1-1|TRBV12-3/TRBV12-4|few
CASTSHRSLNTEAFF
TGTGCCAGCACCTCCCATAGGTCGTTAAACACTGAAGCTTTCTTT
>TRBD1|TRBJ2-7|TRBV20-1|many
CSARVLETGGYEQYF
TGCAGTGCTAGAGTTCTAGAGACAGGGGGCTACGAGCAGTACTTC
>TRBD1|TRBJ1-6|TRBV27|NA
CASRLRQGNSPLHF
TGCGCCAGCAGGTTGCGACAGGGTAATTCACCCCTCCACTTT
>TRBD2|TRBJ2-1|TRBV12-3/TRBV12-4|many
CASSLGPSGVYNEQFF
TGTGCCAGCAGTTTAGGGCCTAGCGGGGTGTACAATGAGCAGTTCTTC
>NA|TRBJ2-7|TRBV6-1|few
CASSVQGGTYNEQYF
TGTGCCAGCAGTGTCCAGGGGGGGACCTACAATGAGCAGTACTTC
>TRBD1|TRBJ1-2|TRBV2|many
CASSEGQDGYTF
TGTGCCAGCAGTGAGGGACAGGACGGCTACACCTTC
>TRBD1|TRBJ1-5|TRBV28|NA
CASRDRAQPQHF
TGTGCCAGCAGGGACAGGGCCCAGCCCCAGCATTTT
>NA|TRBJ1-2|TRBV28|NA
CASSSGVGSGYTF
TGTGCCAGCAGTTCAGGCGTCGGATCGGGCTACACCTTC
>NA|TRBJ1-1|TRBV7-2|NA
CASSPPLRNTEAFF
TGTGCCAGCAGCCCTCCTTTGAGGAACACTGAAGCTTTCTTT
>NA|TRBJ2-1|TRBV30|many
CAWGTSDEQFF
TGTGCCTGGGGGACCTCTGATGAGCAGTTCTTC
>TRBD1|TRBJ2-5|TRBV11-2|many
CASSWRQGGETQYF
TGTGCCAGCAGCTGGAGACAGGGGGGAGAGACCCAGTACTTC
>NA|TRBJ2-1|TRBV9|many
CASSPLSQVPNEQFF
TGTGCCAGCAGCCCCCTATCTCAGGTACCCAATGAGCAGTTCTTC
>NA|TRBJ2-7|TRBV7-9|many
CASSTGQSWEQYF
TGTGCCAGCAGCACCGGACAGAGCTGGGAGCAGTACTTC
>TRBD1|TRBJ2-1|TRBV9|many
CASSVRDSSYNEQFF
TGTGCCAGCAGCGTACGGGACAGCTCCTACAATGAGCAGTTCTTC
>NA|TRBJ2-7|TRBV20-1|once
CSARTGGPYEQYF
TGCAGTGCTAGGACAGGTGGACCATACGAGCAGTACTTC
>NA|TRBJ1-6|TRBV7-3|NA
CASSLTGGAGNSPLHF
TGTGCCAGCAGCTTAACAGGGGGGGCTGGGAATTCACCCCTCCACTTT
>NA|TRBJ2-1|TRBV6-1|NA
CASREEFHGGEQFF
TGTGCCAGCAGAGAAGAGTTTCACGGCGGGGAGCAGTTCTTC
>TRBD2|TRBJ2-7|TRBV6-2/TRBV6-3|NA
CASSYGTSGSHEQYF
TGTGCCAGCAGTTACGGGACTAGCGGGAGTCACGAGCAGTACTTC
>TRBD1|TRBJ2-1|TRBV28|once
CASRFGTAYNEQFF
TGTGCCAGCAGGTTCGGGACAGCATACAATGAGCAGTTCTTC
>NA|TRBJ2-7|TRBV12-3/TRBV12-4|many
CASSLGQGLWEQYF
TGTGCCAGCAGTTTGGGGCAGGGGTTGTGGGAGCAGTACTTC
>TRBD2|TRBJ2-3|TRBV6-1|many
CASSEVSLGLASTDTQYF
TGTGCCAGCAGTGAAGTGTCACTCGGACTAGCAAGCACAGATACGCAGTATTTT
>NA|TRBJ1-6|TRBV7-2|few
CASSLAQNSPLHF
TGTGCCAGCAGCTTAGCGCAAAATTCACCCCTCCACTTT
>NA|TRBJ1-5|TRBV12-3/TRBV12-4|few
CASSLMGRNQPQHF
TGTGCCAGCAGTTTAATGGGCCGGAATCAGCCCCAGCATTTT
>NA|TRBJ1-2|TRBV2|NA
CASKGSGNNYGYTF
TGTGCCAGCAAAGGATCCGGGAACAACTATGGCTACACCTTC
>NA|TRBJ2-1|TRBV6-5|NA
CASSYSVPGSGQETQFF
TGTGCCAGCAGTTACTCGGTCCCGGGATCGGGCCAAGAGACCCAGTTCTTC
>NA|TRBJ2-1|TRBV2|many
CASSGDHKNEQFF
TGTGCCAGCAGTGGGGACCATAAGAATGAGCAGTTCTTC
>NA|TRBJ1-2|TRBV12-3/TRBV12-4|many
CASSRGPAGGYTF
TGTGCCAGCAGCCGCGGCCCCGCGGGTGGATACACCTTC
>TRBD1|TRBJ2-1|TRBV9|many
CASSVSTGNEQFF
TGTGCCAGCAGCGTTTCGACAGGGAATGAGCAGTTCTTC
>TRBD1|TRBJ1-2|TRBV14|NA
CASSQPDEGTGGSKDYGYTF
TGTGCCAGCAGCCAACCAGATGAGGGGACAGGGGGTAGTAAGGACTATGGCTACACCTTC
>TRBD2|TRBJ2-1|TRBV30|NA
CAWSVQAGGGEQFF
TGTGCCTGGAGTGTACAAGCGGGGGGAGGCGAGCAGTTCTTC
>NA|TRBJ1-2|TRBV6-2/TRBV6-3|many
CASSWESDLLKGYTF
TGTGCCAGCAGTTGGGAATCGGACTTATTGAAAGGCTACACCTTC
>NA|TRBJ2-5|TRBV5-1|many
CASSLGSGTTQETQYF
TGCGCCAGCAGCTTGGGAAGCGGGACAACCCAAGAGACCCAGTACTTC
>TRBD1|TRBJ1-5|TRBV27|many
CASSTGQQPQHF
TGTGCCAGCAGTACGGGACAGCAGCCCCAGCATTTT
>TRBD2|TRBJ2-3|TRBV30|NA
CAWRGRGLAGGGTQYF
TGTGCCTGGAGGGGCAGGGGACTAGCGGGGGGAGGTACGCAGTATTTT